Following are 21 T cell receptor beta chains from one sample sequenced in a study of metastatic and nonmetastatic thyroid tumors (dated by TCRdb to about 2020). Library preparation used PCR. Sequencing was carried out with an Illumina HiSeq 4000. Using fastp trimming at Q25 and MiXCR clonotype assembly, TCRdb reanalyzed the public sequencing data and kept in-frame beta chains. Counted in this sample were 15,000 to 20,000 clones; roughly 13% of them appeared once. The top ten hold about 30% of the sample. No treatment had been received by any patient before thyroid surgery. The sample consisted of blood. These receptors were taken from a female donor with papillary thyroid cancer or a benign thyroid nodule (not recorded which). Some clones in this sample may be carry-over from other donors' samples.

This clone was found many times. The chain has TRBV2 and TRBJ2-7, with 10 bases lining up with TRBD1. The CDR3 totals 12 residues. The J segment lost 4 bases and the V segment lost 8 bases, leaving 2 bases of the junction unmatched. Germline CDR1 SNHLY, CDR2 FYNNEI. DNA of the CDR3: TGTGCCAGCCGGGACAGGGGTTACGAGCAGTACTTC. Translation: CASRDRGYEQYF.

The table lists this clone with many counts. The conserved phenylalanine or tryptophan is not found at the CDR3 terminus, so this likely reflects a read error. The J gene is TRBJ1-1, the V gene TRBV7-3; 9 bases agree with TRBD1. The CDR3 length is 15 residues. Germline V gives CDR1 SGHTA, CDR2 FQGTGA. V lost 5 bases to trimming and J lost 6 bases; unmatched junction nucleotides: 10. DNA for the CDR3: TGTGCCAGCAGCGAAAGGGGACAGGGAGGCGCTGAAGCTTTCTCT. It yields the protein CASSERGQGGAEAFS.

This clone was detected many times. The genes are TRBV7-2 and TRBJ2-7; D unclear. V shed 2 bases and J shed 1 base, with 9 bases lying between them. The CDR3 has 14 residues. Looked up from germline, CDR1 is SGHTA and CDR2 is FQGNSA. CDR3 sequence reads: CASSLKWDSYEQYF. CDR3 nucleotides: TGTGCCAGCAGCTTAAAGTGGGATTCCTACGAGCAGTACTTC.

This clone was detected ten times or more. The chain uses TRBV5-5 and TRBJ1-2; weak D call: TRBD1 (5 bases). This CDR3 has 13 amino acids. V lost 0 bases and J lost 7, with 10 bases in between. Germline V gene data show CDR1 as SGHKS and CDR2 as YYEKEE (reference sequence). Here the CDR3 DNA reads TGTGCCAGCAGCTTGGTCCAGGGATCTGGCTACACCTTC. Protein: CASSLVQGSGYTF.

This clone was recorded many times. V gene TRBV20-1 combines with J gene TRBJ2-7; 7 bases map to TRBD1. J lost 4 bases, V lost 6 bases, and 12 bases had no gene match. Germline V gene data show CDR1 as DFQATT and CDR2 as SNEGSKA (reference sequence). The CDR3 consists of 14 residues. The CDR3 nucleotides read TGCAGTGCGGGACCCCCCGGGACAGCGTACGAGCAGTACTTC. This encodes CSAGPPGTAYEQYF.

This clone was detected only once. Without the conserved terminal phenylalanine or tryptophan, this CDR3 likely stems from a read error. No DNA is shown, since the ends of the CDR3 on it are uncertain; the CDR3 is the one TCRdb lists. In the same sample, other DNA sequences code for this CDR3. The gene calls are TRBV7-8 and TRBJ1-1; the DNA was not used to check the table's D call, TRBD1. The CDR3 is made up of 8 amino acids, end residues included. Germline CDR1 and CDR2: SGHVS and FQNEAQ. The CDR3 protein is CASSLAPG.

Of note for this clone: A junction boundary mismatches the germline segment, possibly from a read error. V is TRBV5-1 and J is TRBJ2-2, with D perhaps TRBD2 (5 bases). The germline V gene encodes CDR1 SGHRS and CDR2 YFSETQ. The CDR3 is 14 amino acids. The chain's CDR3 is CASSLGYESGELLF. CDR3 DNA: TGCGCCAGTAGCTTAGGTTATGAATCCGGGGAGCTGCTTTTT.

This chain joins TRBV7-2 and TRBJ2-5, with D uncertain. The V end lost 3 bases, the J end lost 4 bases, and 12 bases lay between the germline ends. The CDR3 loop spans 14 amino acids. Germline V CDR1 and CDR2: SGHTA, FQGNSA. The DNA of the CDR3 is TGTGCCAGCAGCTTTTCCAATATCGTAGAGACCCAGTACTTC. Its translation: CASSFSNIVETQYF.

This clone was observed a few times. The rearrangement links TRBV6-5 to TRBJ2-2; D unclear. Germline V gene lookup returns CDR1 MNHEY and CDR2 SVGAGI. This CDR3 comprises 17 residues. The ends were cut back, 8 bases at V and 3 bases at J, with 22 bases in the middle. CDR3 in amino acids: CASGPDPLATDTGELFF. CDR3 bases: TGTGCCAGCGGCCCGGATCCACTCGCTACAGACACCGGGGAGCTGTTTTTT.

Notes on this clone: An end of the junction differs from the germline gene, which may be a read error. The same CDR3 arises from other DNA sequences in this sample as well. The chain combines TRBV20-1 with TRBJ1-1; D unresolved. CDR3 length: 10 residues. Germline V gene sequence: CDR1 DFQATT, CDR2 SNEGSKA (reference sequence). CDR3: CSASARTAFF. DNA of the CDR3: TGCAGCGCTAGCGCCCGGACTGCTTTCTTT.

In this sample, this clone turned up many times. This chain connects TRBV12-3 or TRBV12-4 to TRBJ2-2; TRBD2 is a possible D gene (6 bases). V was cut by 0 bases and J by 8 bases, with 10 bases left in between. The CDR3 is 14 residues long. In DNA, the CDR3 is TGTGCCAGCAGTTTAGCAAGGGACTCAGGGGAGCTGTTTTTT. This sequence encodes CASSLARDSGELFF.

This clone was picked up a small number of times. The CDR3 sequence is CASRITGSRAFF. In nucleotides, the CDR3 is TGTGCCAGCAGGATAACAGGGTCTCGAGCTTTCTTT. The chain carries TRBV28 and TRBJ1-1, with D maybe TRBD1 (6 bases). The CDR3 spans 12 residues. V lost 6 bases to trimming and J lost 10 bases, with 15 bases between them. CDR1 is MDHEN and CDR2 is SYDVKM in the germline V gene.

At least ten counts were recorded for this clone. The rearrangement links TRBV3-1 to TRBJ2-3, with D uncertain. The germline gives CDR1 LGHDT, CDR2 YNNKEL (reference sequence). This CDR3 region has 13 residues. V lost 2 bases and J lost 2, with 5 bases in between. In DNA, the CDR3 is TGTGCCAGCAGCCAAATGCACACAGATACGCAGTATTTT. As protein: CASSQMHTDTQYF.

A note on this clone: This could be a read error, since a much larger clone is one nucleotide away. The V and J genes are TRBV5-4 and TRBJ1-2; TRBD1 matches at 10 bases. Looked up from germline, CDR1 is SGHNT and CDR2 is YYREEE (reference sequence). This CDR3 region has 15 residues. The CDR3: CSSSPDRGRRYGYTF. CDR3 nucleotide sequence: TGTTCCAGCAGCCCAGACAGGGGGCGACGCTATGGCTACACCTTC. Drawing the rest from reference TRBV5-4 and TRBJ1-2, the complete variable domain is ETGVTQSPTHLIKTRGQQVTLRCSSQSGHNTVSWYQQALGQGPQFIFQYYREEENGRGNFPPRFSGLQFPNYSSELNVNALELDDSALYLCSSSPDRGRRYGYTFGSGTRLTVV.

Ten or more counts support this clone. The chain is built from TRBV10-2 and TRBJ1-5; D is undetermined. With 5 bases removed from V and 10 bases from J, the gap between germline ends came to 15 bases. The germline V gene encodes CDR1 WSHSY and CDR2 SAAADI. This CDR3 region has 13 residues. CDR3 residues: CASSPRVVGPQHF. The CDR3 region has the DNA TGCGCCAGCAGTCCCCGCGTTGTTGGCCCCCAGCATTTT.

This clone is deemed medium-sized. The gene calls are TRBV6-2 or TRBV6-3 and TRBJ2-5, with 7 bases that match TRBD2. J lost 2 bases, V lost 8 bases, and 5 bases had no gene match. Germline CDR1 MNHEY, CDR2 SVGEGT. This CDR3 region has 13 residues. The DNA of the CDR3 is TGTGCCAGCCTACTAGCGTCTCAAGAGACCCAGTACTTC. Translated: CASLLASQETQYF.

There are many counts of this clone. The chain recombines TRBV5-5 with TRBJ1-1; D might be TRBD1 (5 bases). Trimming cost V 0 bases and J 6 bases, with 9 bases left between them. Germline V lookup: CDR1 SGHKS, CDR2 YYEKEE (reference sequence). This CDR3 spans 13 amino acids. In nucleotides, the CDR3 is TGTGCCAGCAGCTTGGGCGGACAAGCTGAAGCTTTCTTT. Translated: CASSLGGQAEAFF.

Note on this clone: A much larger clonotype is one base distant, so this may be a read error. The identical CDR3 is also encoded by other nucleotide sequences in the sample. V usage is TRBV3-1 and J usage is TRBJ2-1; D is unresolved. Germline V lookup: CDR1 LGHDT, CDR2 YNNKEL (reference sequence). CDR3 length equals 16 residues. The CDR3 DNA sequence: TGCGCCAGCAGCCGCACCGACGCCGGCTCCTACAATGAGCAGTTCTTC. Translation gives CASSRTDAGSYNEQFF.

Ten or more counts support this clone. The rearrangement joins TRBV5-6 to TRBJ1-6; tentative D call: TRBD1 (5 bases). Per the germline V gene, CDR1 is SGHDT and CDR2 is YYEEEE. The V end lost 2 bases, the J end lost 6 bases, and 12 bases lay between the germline ends. The CDR3 runs to 15 residues. The CDR3, as DNA: TGTGCCAGCAGCTTTAAGGATAGGGGTAATTCACCCCTCCACTTT. Translating gives CASSFKDRGNSPLHF.

The rearrangement uses TRBV15 and TRBJ2-5, with 7 bases identical to TRBD2. The CDR3 runs 13 residues. The trim removed 2 bases at V and 5 bases at J, leaving 2 bases unmatched. The V gene's germline CDR1 is LNHNV and CDR2 YYDKDF (reference sequence). The CDR3 sequence: CATSRFGGETQYF. In DNA form, the CDR3 reads TGTGCCACCAGCAGATTCGGGGGGGAGACCCAGTACTTC.

In this sample, this clone turned up many times. The V call is TRBV5-1, the J call TRBJ2-1; D is possibly TRBD1 (6 bases). This CDR3 contains 13 residues. V lost 4 bases and J 7 bases, leaving 12 bases between the germline ends. The V gene's germline CDR1 is SGHRS and CDR2 YFSETQ. The CDR3 DNA sequence: TGCGCCAGCAGCAGGGGGTCCTGGAATGAGCAGTTCTTC. Its translation: CASSRGSWNEQFF.